This T cell receptor (beta chain) was captured in a study of T-cell memory formation after mild COVID-19. This clonotype was recorded many times. TCRdb re-called the 5' RACE reads with MiXCR, one entry per CDR3 protein. In the table there are about 290,000 distinct CDR3 sequences, about 15% of which are singletons. This receptor was taken from a man between 18 and 35 years old who had mild COVID-19 (a few samples of this study predate the infection). Cell type and time point are not known. The material sequenced was PBMCs or a T cell subset sorted from them (not recorded which).

CDR3 coding DNA: TGCAGTGCAACGACTAGGGGGTGGGGTTCACCCCTCCACTTT. Translating gives CSATTRGWGSPLHF. The rearrangement joins TRBV20-1 to TRBJ1-6, with D possibly TRBD1 on 6 matching bases. Per germline, CDR1 DFQATT and CDR2 SNEGSKA (reference sequence). Trimming took 6 bases from V and 9 from J, leaving 18 bases between them. The CDR3 runs 14 residues.